This TCR beta chain was retrieved from a study of blood T cells in healthy people across ages (dated by TCRdb to between 2015 and 2016). Concerning the study at large: In model experiments, template switching captured about one uniquely barcoded TCR beta cDNA molecule for every two T cells. Age-related changes in TCR beta repertoire diversity were measured in the study by deep sequencing normalized with unique cDNA molecular identifiers. Donors were grouped into four age groups: young (average approximately 15 years), middle-aged (39), aged (62) and long-lived (around 80). To avoid experimental bias, donors of different ages were spread randomly across the sequencing lanes. Two additional independent replicas of 1 million unique cDNA reads from the same blood draw were analyzed for two donors (one aged 18 to 29 and one aged 80 or older). Results and caveats for the whole study, not just this receptor: Estimates of total diversity based on one million sequenced T cells were regarded as lower bounds and as underestimates. Conclusive comparison of naive and antigen-experienced compartments was prevented by the profiling of bulk unsorted PBMCs. As age increased, observed TCR beta diversity per million T cells dropped in a roughly linear way, and a significant reduction was already evident by age 40. Donor CMV infection status was unknown, potentially confounding age-related changes in expanded clonotypes. Compared with the aged group, the long-lived group had more naive CD4+ T cells, fewer expanded clones and increased TCR diversity, suggesting age selection. The percentage of naive T cells measured by flow cytometry correlated strongly with observed TCR beta diversity.

The approximately 41 donors, aged roughly 6 to 90 years, were systemically healthy Caucasian individuals from Russia. Each donor gave about 9.2 milliliters of peripheral blood, drawn into EDTA-treated Vacutainer tubes. Ficoll-Paque density-gradient centrifugation was used to isolate PBMCs, with at least 6 million per sample. Total RNA, at least 5 micrograms per sample, was extracted from PBMCs with Trizol reagent. Naive CD45RAhigh/CD27high T cell percentages were measured by flow cytometry on a PBMC aliquot from every donor. A distance of 15 bases separates the germline ends of V and J, which lose 4 bases and 4 bases respectively. The CDR3 has 14 amino acids, counting the end cysteine and phenylalanine. This entry keeps only the CDR3 DNA: 42 bases, framed from base 1. CDR1 and CDR2 are drawn from the germline V gene: SGHRS, YFSETQ. About this clonotype: The antigen it binds to is not known. The sample holds no much larger clone one base away, and base qualities are not on file.

Libraries were prepared through 5' RACE. The reads were generated on an Illumina HiSeq 2500. The second PCR ran for roughly 7 to 11 cycles and used a J-beta primer mix along with a sample-barcoded 5' primer. A template-switch 5' adaptor carrying 12 random nucleotides introduced a unique molecular identifier onto each TCR beta cDNA molecule. Each sample yielded at least 2.5 million CDR3-containing paired-end reads. All of the RNA was converted into first-strand cDNA using the Mint cDNA synthesis kit, with a TRBC-specific oligonucleotide serving as the primer. Following uracil-DNA glycosylase treatment, a first 18-cycle PCR with universal primers M1SS and BC2_uni_R was performed on all cDNA. Per the authors' processing: Normalization of each sample was performed by random selection of 1 million high-quality reads, each carrying a distinct molecular identifier. Instead of being binned into consensus sequences, reads that shared molecular identifiers were thrown out. MiTCR, with a Q25 quality threshold and the strictest error-elimination algorithm, was used for CDR3 identification, clonotype clustering and error correction. A nonparametric unseen species model using Euler transformation provided a lower-bound estimate of total TCR beta diversity. The public reads were reanalyzed by TCRdb: fastp trimming at Q25, MiXCR alignment, in-frame beta chains only. Under each unique CDR3 protein, matching rows form one entry showing the most common genes and DNA. The V and J calls shown here were made by TCRdb, not taken from the authors' results. Recorded for this sample are about 780,000 distinct CDR3 sequences; 62% of them occurred a single time. The ten largest make up around 30% of the sample.

The clonotype originates from a man aged 25 to 45 in good health. Source material: blood. The rearranged segments are TRBV5-1 and TRBJ2-7; tentative D gene TRBD2, with 8 bases matching. The DNA is TGCGCCAGCAGCCTCCGGGAGGGGGCTTACGAGCAGTACTTC. Translated, it reads CASSLREGAYEQYF. Where the CDR3 stops, the reference TRBV5-1 and TRBJ2-7 genes take over; the full variable domain is KAGVTQTPRYLIKTRGQQVTLSCSPISGHRSVSWYQQTPGQGLQFLFEYFSETQRNKGNFPGRFSGRQFSNSRSEMNVSTLELGDSALYLCASSLREGAYEQYFGPGTRLTVT.